Each of the 4 T cell receptor beta chains below was sequenced from the same sample in a study of T cell changes during pregnancy in multiple sclerosis. Repertoires were generated with immunoSEQ multiplex PCR, while TCRdb's copy carries only in-frame clones and drops some. The repertoire includes some 74,000 clones, approximately 92% of them detected once, and approximately 2.1% sits in the top ten. Specimen: peripheral blood, collected before pregnancy. Receptors originate from a female donor with multiple sclerosis, enrolled in a pregnancy study.

CDR3 bases: TGTGCCAGTAGTCGGAGCGGGTTAAGCTCCTACGAGCAGTACTTC. Translated: CASSRSGLSSYEQYF. V is TRBV19 and J is TRBJ2-7; TRBD2 is a possible D gene (6 bases). With 5 bases removed from V and 0 bases from J, the gap between germline ends came to 14 bases. CDR3 size: 15 residues. Germline V lookup: CDR1 LNHDA, CDR2 SQIVND (reference sequence).

The chain carries TRBV19 and TRBJ2-3, with no clear D. V was trimmed by 6 bases and J by 3 bases, leaving 10 bases between them. The CDR3 consists of 13 residues. Germline values: CDR1 LNHDA, CDR2 SQIVND (reference sequence). The CDR3 loop is CASRFLETDTQYF. Written as DNA, the CDR3 is TGTGCCAGTAGGTTCCTAGAGACAGATACGCAGTATTTT.

The chain combines TRBV4-3 with TRBJ2-4; 7 bases align to TRBD2. This CDR3 comprises 15 residues. V lost 1 base, J lost 3 bases, and 3 bases stayed unmatched. Germline V gives CDR1 LGHNA, CDR2 YSLEER. The CDR3 reads CASSQGVAGKNIQYF. CDR3 nucleotides: TGCGCCAGCAGCCAAGGGGTAGCGGGCAAAAACATTCAGTACTTC.

The chain recombines TRBV11-3 with TRBJ2-7; 11 positions match TRBD2. CDR1 SGHNT and CDR2 YENEEA come from the germline V gene. V gave up 5 bases and J gave up 6 bases; unmatched junction bases: 9. The CDR3 has 15 amino acids. This CDR3 is CASSQTRLAGGEQYF. CDR3 sequence (DNA): TGTGCCAGCAGCCAGACGCGTCTAGCGGGGGGCGAGCAGTACTTC.